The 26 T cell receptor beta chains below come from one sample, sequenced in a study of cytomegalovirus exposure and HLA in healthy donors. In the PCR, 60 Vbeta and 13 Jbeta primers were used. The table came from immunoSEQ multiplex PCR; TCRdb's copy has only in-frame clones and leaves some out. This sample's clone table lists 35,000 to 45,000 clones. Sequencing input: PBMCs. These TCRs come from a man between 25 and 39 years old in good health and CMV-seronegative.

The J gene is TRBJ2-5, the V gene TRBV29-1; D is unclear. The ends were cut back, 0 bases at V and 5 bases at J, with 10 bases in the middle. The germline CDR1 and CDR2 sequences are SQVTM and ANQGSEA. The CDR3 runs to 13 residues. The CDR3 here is CSVEDYGMETQYF. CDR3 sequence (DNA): TGCAGCGTTGAAGATTACGGTATGGAGACCCAGTACTTC.

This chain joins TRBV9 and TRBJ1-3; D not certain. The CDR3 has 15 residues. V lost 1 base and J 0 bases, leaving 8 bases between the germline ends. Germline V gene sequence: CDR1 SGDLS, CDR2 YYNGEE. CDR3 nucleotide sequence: TGTGCCAGCAGCGTACTATGGGCCTCTGGAAACACCATATATTTT. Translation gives CASSVLWASGNTIYF.

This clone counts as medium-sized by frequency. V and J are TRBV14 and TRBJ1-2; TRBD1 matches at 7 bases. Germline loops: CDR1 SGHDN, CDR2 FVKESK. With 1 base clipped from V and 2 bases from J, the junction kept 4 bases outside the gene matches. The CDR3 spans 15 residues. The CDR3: CASSQVQGQNYGYTF. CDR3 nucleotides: TGTGCCAGCAGCCAAGTCCAGGGACAGAACTATGGCTACACCTTC.

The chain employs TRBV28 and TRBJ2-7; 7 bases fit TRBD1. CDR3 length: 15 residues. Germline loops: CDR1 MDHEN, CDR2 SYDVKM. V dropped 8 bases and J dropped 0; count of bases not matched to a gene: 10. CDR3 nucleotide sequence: TGTGCCAGCTGCGTAAACAGGGACAGCTCCTACGAGCAGTACTTC. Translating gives CASCVNRDSSYEQYF.

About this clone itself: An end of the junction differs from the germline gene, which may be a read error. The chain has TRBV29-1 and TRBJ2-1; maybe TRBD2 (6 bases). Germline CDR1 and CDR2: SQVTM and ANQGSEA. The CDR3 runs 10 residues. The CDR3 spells CGGGNNEQFF. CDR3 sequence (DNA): TGTGGTGGGGGGAACAATGAGCAGTTCTTC.

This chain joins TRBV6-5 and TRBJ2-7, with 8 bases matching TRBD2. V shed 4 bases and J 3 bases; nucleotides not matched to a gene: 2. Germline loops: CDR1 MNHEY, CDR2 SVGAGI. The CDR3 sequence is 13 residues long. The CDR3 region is CASSFGTSYEQYF. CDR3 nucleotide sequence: TGTGCCAGCAGTTTCGGGACTAGCTACGAGCAGTACTTC.

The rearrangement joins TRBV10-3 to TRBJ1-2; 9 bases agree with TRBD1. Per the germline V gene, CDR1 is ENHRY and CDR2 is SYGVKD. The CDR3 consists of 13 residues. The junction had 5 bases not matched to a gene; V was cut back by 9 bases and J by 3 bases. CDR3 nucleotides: TGTGCCATAGCGGACAGGGGCGACTATGGCTACACCTTC. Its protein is CAIADRGDYGYTF.

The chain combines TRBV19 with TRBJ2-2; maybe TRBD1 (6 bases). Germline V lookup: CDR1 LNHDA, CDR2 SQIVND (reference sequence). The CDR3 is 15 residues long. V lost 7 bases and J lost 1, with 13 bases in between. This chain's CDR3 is CASTPFRGNTGELFF. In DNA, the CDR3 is TGTGCCAGTACCCCATTCAGGGGGAACACCGGGGAGCTGTTTTTT.

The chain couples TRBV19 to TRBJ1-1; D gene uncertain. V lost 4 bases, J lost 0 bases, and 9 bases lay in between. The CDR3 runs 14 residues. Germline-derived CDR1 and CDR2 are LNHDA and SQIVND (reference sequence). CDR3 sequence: CASSTPGMNTEAFF. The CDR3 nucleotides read TGTGCCAGTAGTACCCCGGGGATGAACACTGAAGCTTTCTTT.

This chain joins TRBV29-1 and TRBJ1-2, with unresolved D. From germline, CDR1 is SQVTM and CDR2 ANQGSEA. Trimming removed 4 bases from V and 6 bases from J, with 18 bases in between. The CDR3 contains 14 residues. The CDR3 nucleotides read TGCAGCGTTGGAACACGTTCGGGTATTGATGGCTACACCTTC. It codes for CSVGTRSGIDGYTF.

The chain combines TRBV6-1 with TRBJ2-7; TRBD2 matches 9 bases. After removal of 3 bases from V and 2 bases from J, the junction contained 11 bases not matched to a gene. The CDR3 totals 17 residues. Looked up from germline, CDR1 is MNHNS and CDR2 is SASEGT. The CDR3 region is CASSDHTSGPLAYEQYF. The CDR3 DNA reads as TGTGCCAGCAGTGACCACACTAGCGGGCCTCTGGCCTACGAGCAGTACTTC.

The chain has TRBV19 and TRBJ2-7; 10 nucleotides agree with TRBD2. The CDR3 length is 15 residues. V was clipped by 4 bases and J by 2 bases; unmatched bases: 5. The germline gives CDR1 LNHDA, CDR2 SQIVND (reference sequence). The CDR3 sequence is CASSSFSGRAYEQYF. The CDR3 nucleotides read TGTGCCAGTAGTAGTTTCAGCGGGAGGGCCTACGAGCAGTACTTC.

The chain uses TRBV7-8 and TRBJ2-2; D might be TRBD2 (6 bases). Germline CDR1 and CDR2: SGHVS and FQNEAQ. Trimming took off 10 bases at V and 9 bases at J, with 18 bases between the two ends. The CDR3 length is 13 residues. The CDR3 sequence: CATGGTARRELFF. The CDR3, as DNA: TGTGCCACTGGCGGGACGGCTCGCCGGGAGCTGTTTTTT.

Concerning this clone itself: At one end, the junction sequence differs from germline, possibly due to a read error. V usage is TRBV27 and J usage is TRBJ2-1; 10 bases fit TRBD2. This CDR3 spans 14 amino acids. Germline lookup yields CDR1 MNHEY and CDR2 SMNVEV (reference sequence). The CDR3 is CASSLGLAYIEQFF. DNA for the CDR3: TGTGCCAGCAGTCTGGGACTAGCGTACATTGAGCAGTTCTTC.

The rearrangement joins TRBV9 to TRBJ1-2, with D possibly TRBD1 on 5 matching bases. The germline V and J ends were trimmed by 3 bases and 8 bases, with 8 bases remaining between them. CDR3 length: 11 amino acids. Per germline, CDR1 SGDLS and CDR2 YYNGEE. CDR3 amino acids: CASSAGYGYTF. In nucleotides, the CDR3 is TGTGCCAGCAGCGCAGGGTACGGCTACACCTTC.

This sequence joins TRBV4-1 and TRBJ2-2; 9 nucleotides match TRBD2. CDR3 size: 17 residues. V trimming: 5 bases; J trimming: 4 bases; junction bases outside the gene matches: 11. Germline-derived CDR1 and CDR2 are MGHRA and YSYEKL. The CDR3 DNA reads TGCGCCAGCAGCTACCCTCTTAGCGGGAGAGTCACCGGGGAGCTGTTTTTT. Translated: CASSYPLSGRVTGELFF.

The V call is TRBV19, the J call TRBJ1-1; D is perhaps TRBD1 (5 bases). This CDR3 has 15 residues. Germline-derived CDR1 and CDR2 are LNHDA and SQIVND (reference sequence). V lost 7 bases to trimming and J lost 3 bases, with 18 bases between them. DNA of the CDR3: TGTGCCAGTACCCATCCCCAGGGCTGGGACACTGAAGCTTTCTTT. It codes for CASTHPQGWDTEAFF.

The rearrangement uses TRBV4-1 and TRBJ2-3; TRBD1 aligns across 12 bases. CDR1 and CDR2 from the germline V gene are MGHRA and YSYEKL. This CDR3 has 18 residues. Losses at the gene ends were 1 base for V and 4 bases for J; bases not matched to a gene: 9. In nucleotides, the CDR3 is TGCGCCAGCAGCCAAGGACCCCCGGGACAGGGGGCTTCAGATACGCAGTATTTT. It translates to CASSQGPPGQGASDTQYF.

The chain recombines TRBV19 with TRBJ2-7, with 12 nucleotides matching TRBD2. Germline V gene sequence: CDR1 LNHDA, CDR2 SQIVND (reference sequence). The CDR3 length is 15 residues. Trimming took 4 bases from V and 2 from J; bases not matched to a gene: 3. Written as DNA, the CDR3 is TGTGCCAGTAGTAGACTAGCGGGGGCCGCCTACGAGCAGTACTTC. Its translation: CASSRLAGAAYEQYF.

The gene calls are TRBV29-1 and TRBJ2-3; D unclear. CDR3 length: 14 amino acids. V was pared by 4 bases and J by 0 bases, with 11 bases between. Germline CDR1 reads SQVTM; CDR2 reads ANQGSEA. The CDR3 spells CSVVPLTSTDTQYF. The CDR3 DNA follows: TGCAGCGTTGTCCCCTTAACTAGCACAGATACGCAGTATTTT.

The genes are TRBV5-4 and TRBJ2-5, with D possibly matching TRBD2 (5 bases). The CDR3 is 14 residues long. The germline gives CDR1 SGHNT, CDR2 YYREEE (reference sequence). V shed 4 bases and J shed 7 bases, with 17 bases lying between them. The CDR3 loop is CASSPGEFMWTQYF. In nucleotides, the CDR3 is TGTGCCAGCAGCCCCGGGGAGTTTATGTGGACCCAGTACTTC.

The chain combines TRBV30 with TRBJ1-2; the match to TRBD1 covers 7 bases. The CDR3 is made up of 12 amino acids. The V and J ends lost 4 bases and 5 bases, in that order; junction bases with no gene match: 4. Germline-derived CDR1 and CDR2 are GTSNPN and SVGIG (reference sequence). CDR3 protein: CAWTGGNYGYTF. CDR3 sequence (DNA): TGTGCCTGGACAGGGGGTAATTATGGCTACACCTTC.

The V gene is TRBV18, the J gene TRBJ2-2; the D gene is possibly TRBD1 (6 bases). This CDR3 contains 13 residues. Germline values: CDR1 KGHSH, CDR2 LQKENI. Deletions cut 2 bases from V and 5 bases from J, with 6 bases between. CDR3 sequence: CASSPGTTGELFF. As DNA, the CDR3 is TGTGCCAGCTCACCAGGGACAACCGGGGAGCTGTTTTTT.

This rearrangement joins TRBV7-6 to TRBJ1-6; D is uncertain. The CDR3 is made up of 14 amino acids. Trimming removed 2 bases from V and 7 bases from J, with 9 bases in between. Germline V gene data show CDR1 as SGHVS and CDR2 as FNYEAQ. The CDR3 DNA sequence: TGTGCCAGCAGCTTAATGAGGTTGAATTCACCCCTCCACTTT. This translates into CASSLMRLNSPLHF.

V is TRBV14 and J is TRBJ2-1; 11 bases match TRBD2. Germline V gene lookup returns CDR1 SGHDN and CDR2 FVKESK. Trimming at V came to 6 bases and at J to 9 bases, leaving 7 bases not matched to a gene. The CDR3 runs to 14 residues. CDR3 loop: CASSTSGRTGEQFF. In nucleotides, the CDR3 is TGTGCCAGCAGTACTAGCGGGAGAACGGGTGAGCAGTTCTTC.

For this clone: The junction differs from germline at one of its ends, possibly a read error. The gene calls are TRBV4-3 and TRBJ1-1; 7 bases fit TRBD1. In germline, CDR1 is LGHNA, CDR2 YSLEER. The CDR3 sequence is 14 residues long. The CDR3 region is CASSRKQGYTEDFF. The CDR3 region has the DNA TGCGCCAGCAGCCGCAAACAGGGGTACACTGAAGATTTCTTT.